This paragraph reports one TCR beta chain. The CDR3 loop spans 13 amino acids. Germline CDR1 reads LNHDA; CDR2 reads SQIVND (reference sequence). V was clipped by 7 bases and J by 3 bases, with 10 bases between them. TCRdb passed the reads through MiXCR, listing each CDR3 protein once. Of approximately 400,000 distinct CDR3 sequences in the sample, under 40% were seen once. This entry comes from a study of T cell repertoires in cytomegalovirus infection. The origin of this receptor is a human donor in good health (CMV status not recorded). Some clones in this sample may be carry-over from other donors' samples. Material for sequencing was PBMCs. V and J are TRBV19 and TRBJ1-5; D is perhaps TRBD1 (5 bases). The CDR3 is CASKGDYNQPQHF. CDR3 DNA: TGTGCCAGTAAAGGGGACTACAATCAGCCCCAGCATTTT.